One sample yielded the 2 T cell receptor beta chains listed below, sequenced in a study of monozygotic twins with inflammatory bowel disease. Reanalyzing the 5' RACE reads, TCRdb keeps one entry per CDR3 protein, without DNA. Across fewer than 550,000 distinct CDR3 sequences, the top ten clones capture about 2.6% of the sample. Source material: blood. These receptors came from a human donor with ulcerative colitis or Crohn's disease, or a healthy co-twin of an affected twin (not recorded which).

The rearrangement links TRBV27 to TRBJ2-1. Germline V gives CDR1 MNHEY, CDR2 SMNVEV (reference sequence). CDR3 length equals 14 residues. The CDR3 sequence: CASSRRRGYNEQFF.

This rearrangement joins TRBV3-1 to TRBJ2-2; the D call from TCRdb, TRBD1, cannot be confirmed without DNA. Germline lookup yields CDR1 LGHDT and CDR2 YNNKEL (reference sequence). The CDR3 spans 12 residues. CDR3 in amino acids: CASSHRVQELFF.